A single sample gave rise to the 7 T cell receptor beta chains below, sequenced in a study of T cells in Graves' hyperthyroidism and ophthalmopathy. Amplification of TCR beta CDR3 regions used RNA as the template. HTBI primers were employed in a first-round RT-PCR of the TCR CDR3. TCRdb independently ran MiXCR on the multiplex PCR reads; one entry per CDR3 protein. Of around 350,000 distinct CDR3 sequences in the sample, 20% to 30% were seen once. The sample taken for sequencing was blood. The receptors were gathered from a man aged 45-65 years with Graves' hyperthyroidism.

The chain employs TRBV24-1 and TRBJ2-1; 9 positions match TRBD2. V lost 3 bases, J lost 7 bases, and 6 bases stayed unmatched. The length of the CDR3 is 15 residues. The V gene's germline CDR1 is KGHDR and CDR2 SFDVKD. CDR3 amino acids: CATSDLSSGTNEQFF. CDR3 nucleotide sequence: TGTGCCACCAGTGATCTCTCTAGCGGGACGAATGAGCAGTTCTTC.

This clonotype was seen at least ten times. The chain links TRBV2 to TRBJ1-1, with TRBD1 as a possible D gene (6 bases). CDR3 length: 14 amino acids. V was clipped by 0 bases and J by 5 bases, with 10 bases between them. Germline V gene lookup returns CDR1 SNHLY and CDR2 FYNNEI. This CDR3 is CASSEARGGTEAFF. The DNA of the CDR3 is TGTGCCAGCAGTGAAGCTAGAGGGGGTACTGAAGCTTTCTTT.

The table lists this clonotype with many counts. The V gene is TRBV3-1, the J gene TRBJ2-3; D not certain. With 1 base removed from V and 4 bases from J, the gap between germline ends came to 3 bases. The CDR3 spans 12 residues. Germline loops: CDR1 LGHDT, CDR2 YNNKEL (reference sequence). In nucleotides, the CDR3 is TGTGCCAGCAGCCAAGTTGCAGATACGCAGTATTTT. This gives the protein CASSQVADTQYF.

This chain links TRBV14 with TRBJ2-3, with D possibly called TRBD1 or TRBD2 (5 bases each). The CDR3 is made up of 18 amino acids. The germline V and J ends were trimmed by 0 bases and 1 base, with 17 bases remaining between them. The germline CDR1 and CDR2 sequences are SGHDN and FVKESK. CDR3 protein: CASSQDLQVGTGTDTQYF. DNA of the CDR3: TGTGCCAGCAGCCAAGACCTACAGGTCGGGACCGGCACAGATACGCAGTATTTT.

This clonotype occurred a few times. CDR3 amino acids: CASSPGLDMNTGELFF. In DNA form, the CDR3 reads TGTGCCAGCAGCCCGGGACTAGATATGAACACCGGGGAGCTGTTTTTT. The chain employs TRBV5-4 and TRBJ2-2; 8 bases align to TRBD2. The junction had 6 bases not matched to a gene; V was cut back by 4 bases and J by 1 base. CDR1 and CDR2 from the germline V gene are SGHNT and YYREEE (reference sequence). The CDR3 length is 16 residues.

The table lists this clonotype with many counts. The DNA for the CDR3 is TGTGCCAGCAGCCCCCCGGGACTAGCATGGAATGAGCAGTTCTTC. Its protein product is CASSPPGLAWNEQFF. The chain is built from TRBV7-9 and TRBJ2-1; 9 bases line up with TRBD2. Germline V CDR1 and CDR2: SEHNR, FQNEAQ (reference sequence). The CDR3 totals 15 residues. Germline trimming cut 5 bases from V and 7 bases from J; bases unmatched to any gene: 9.

This clonotype appeared once. The V call is TRBV19, the J call TRBJ1-1; D remains unclear. Germline lookup yields CDR1 LNHDA and CDR2 SQIVND (reference sequence). V lost 2 bases and J lost 2, with 3 bases in between. CDR3 size: 12 residues. The DNA for the CDR3 is TGTGCCAGTAGTATAACAAACACTGAAGCTTTCTTT. Its translation: CASSITNTEAFF.